This is a list of T cell receptor beta chains from one sample in a study of control samples from healthy donors and cancer patients. Generated by immunoSEQ multiplex PCR, the TCRdb table keeps only in-frame clones and is missing some. The repertoire holds 130,000 to 150,000 clones, with over 85% as singletons. The sequenced material came from blood. The receptor set was obtained from a man between 18 and 35 years old in good health. CDR3s include the opening cysteine and the closing phenylalanine or tryptophan. A D gene is named only where the DNA matches it firmly. Clone size appears in some rows only: once, few, many, or a class for an expanded clone.

abundance	v_gene	d_gene	j_gene	CDR3aa	CDR3nt
-	TRBV5-8	-	TRBJ2-7	CASSLPWAARELTYEQYF	TGTGCCAGCAGCTTGCCGTGGGCGGCTCGTGAATTGACCTACGAGCAGTACTTC
-	TRBV5-1	-	TRBJ2-2	CASSLGLDRWTGELFF	TGCGCCAGCAGCTTGGGTCTGGACAGATGGACCGGGGAGCTGTTTTTT
-	TRBV5-8	TRBD1	TRBJ1-2	CASSLRLGQHLNYGYTF	TGTGCCAGCAGCCTTCGGTTGGGACAGCACCTTAACTATGGCTACACCTTC
-	TRBV4-2	-	TRBJ2-2	CASSPNGHTGELFF	TGTGCCAGCAGCCCCAATGGACACACCGGGGAGCTGTTTTTT
once	TRBV6-1	TRBD1	TRBJ1-2	CASSEVGQGNYGYTF	TGTGCCAGCAGTGAAGTGGGACAGGGTAACTATGGCTACACCTTC
-	TRBV3-1/TRBV3-2	TRBD1	TRBJ2-3	CASSHYIGTGGTDTQYF	TGTGCCAGCAGCCATTACATCGGGACAGGGGGCACAGATACGCAGTATTTT
once	TRBV2	-	TRBJ1-1	CASSKGGGTEAFF	TGTGCCAGCAGTAAGGGTGGTGGCACTGAAGCTTTCTTT
-	TRBV5-4	-	TRBJ2-1	CASSTGQHNEQFF	TGTGCCAGCAGCACAGGACAGCACAATGAGCAGTTCTTC
once	TRBV7-6	-	TRBJ1-1	CASSASDLGVMYTEAFF	TGTGCCAGCAGCGCGTCGGACCTAGGGGTGATGTACACTGAAGCTTTCTTT
-	TRBV18	TRBD1	TRBJ1-2	CASSPPPGTVNYGYTF	TGTGCCAGCTCCCCACCCCCCGGGACAGTGAACTATGGCTACACCTTC
once	TRBV27	TRBD2	TRBJ2-1	CASSSSGGSYNEQFF	TGTGCCAGCAGTTCTAGCGGAGGCTCCTACAATGAGCAGTTCTTC
-	TRBV11-2	-	TRBJ2-3	CASSPGTSTDTQYF	TGTGCCAGCAGCCCCGGGACTAGCACAGATACGCAGTATTTT
-	TRBV3-1/TRBV3-2	TRBD1	TRBJ1-5	CASRQGAGQPQHF	TGTGCCAGCAGACAGGGGGCAGGGCAGCCCCAGCATTTT
-	TRBV5-6	-	TRBJ1-1	CASSLGPPLVTEAFF	TGTGCCAGCAGCCTAGGACCGCCGTTGGTCACTGAAGCTTTCTTT
-	TRBV5-4	TRBD1	TRBJ1-1	CASSLDPQGAINGAFF	TGTGCCAGCAGCTTGGATCCACAGGGGGCTATCAACGGAGCTTTCTTT
-	TRBV3-1/TRBV3-2	TRBD2	TRBJ2-4	CASSETSGVAKNIQYF	TGTGCCAGCAGCGAGACTAGCGGGGTAGCCAAAAACATTCAGTACTTC
-	TRBV5-1	TRBD1	TRBJ1-1	CASSPGTGINTEAFF	TGCGCCAGCAGCCCGGGGACAGGGATAAACACTGAAGCTTTCTTT
-	TRBV29-1	TRBD2	TRBJ2-5	CSVDGGSLKETQYF	TGCAGCGTTGACGGGGGGAGTTTGAAGGAGACCCAGTACTTC
-	TRBV29-1	-	TRBJ1-2	CSVEDSPTTGGYTF	TGCAGCGTTGAAGACAGTCCAACCACGGGCGGCTACACCTTC
-	TRBV30	-	TRBJ1-2	CAWSVLRGGYGYTF	TGTGCCTGGAGTGTACTGAGGGGCGGGTATGGCTACACCTTC
-	TRBV18	-	TRBJ2-5	CASSPPSSPETQYF	TGTGCCAGCTCACCACCATCTAGTCCTGAGACCCAGTACTTC
-	TRBV19	-	TRBJ1-1	CASTHGTSRDTEAFF	TGTGCCAGTACTCACGGGACAAGCCGAGACACTGAAGCTTTCTTT
-	TRBV28	TRBD1	TRBJ1-4	CATSDRDGEKLFF	TGTGCCACGTCGGACAGGGACGGCGAAAAACTGTTTTTT
-	TRBV29-1	-	TRBJ1-1	CSVYSPEAFF	TGCAGCGTTTACAGTCCTGAAGCTTTCTTT
-	TRBV19	-	TRBJ1-5	CASSLTPYSNQPQHF	TGTGCCAGTAGTCTGACACCCTATAGCAATCAGCCCCAGCATTTT
-	TRBV18	-	TRBJ1-3	CASSPNPPAAGNTIYF	TGTGCCAGCTCACCGAACCCTCCAGCGGCGGGAAACACCATATATTTT
-	TRBV6-4	-	TRBJ2-1	CASSDGGLLNEQFF	TGTGCCAGCAGTGATGGGGGCTTACTTAATGAGCAGTTCTTC
-	TRBV7-8	-	TRBJ1-1	CASSLFTKLQDNEAFF	TGTGCCAGCAGCTTGTTTACTAAGCTTCAGGATAACGAAGCTTTCTTT
-	TRBV29-1	-	TRBJ1-1	CSVSRADTEAFF	TGCAGCGTTTCAAGAGCGGACACTGAAGCTTTCTTT